One sample yielded the 16 T cell receptor beta chains listed below, sequenced in a study of T cell responses to AZD1222 COVID-19 vaccine. Clones were read by immunoSEQ multiplex PCR, and TCRdb kept only the in-frame ones, dropping some. The sample records under 150,000 clones, roughly nine tenths being singletons. This specimen consisted of peripheral blood, obtained 28 days after the second AZD1222 dose. Source of these receptors: an adult who received the AZD1222 COVID-19 vaccine.

The genes are TRBV12-3 or TRBV12-4 and TRBJ1-5; D remains ambiguous. V lost 1 base, J lost 6 bases, and 7 bases lay in between. This CDR3 is 13 amino acids long. CDR3 DNA: TGTGCCAGCAGTTTAGATTATGGTCAGCCCCAGCATTTT. Protein sequence: CASSLDYGQPQHF.

The CDR3 is CASSLVGTRDQGAEQFF. The CDR3 nucleotides read TGTGCCAGCAGCTTAGTAGGAACGCGGGACCAGGGTGCGGAGCAGTTCTTC. The genes are TRBV7-9 and TRBJ2-1; tentatively, D is TRBD2 (6 bases). Trimming shortened V by 1 base and J by 10 bases, and 23 bases separated the two germline ends. From germline, CDR1 is SEHNR and CDR2 FQNEAQ (reference sequence). There are 17 residues in the CDR3.

The rearrangement uses TRBV28 and TRBJ1-4, with D perhaps TRBD1 (6 bases). Germline V gene lookup returns CDR1 MDHEN and CDR2 SYDVKM. The V end lost 5 bases, the J end lost 5 bases, and 15 bases lay between the germline ends. The CDR3 has 15 residues. This CDR3 reads CASSGTGAPNEKLFF. CDR3 DNA: TGTGCCAGCAGTGGGACGGGGGCGCCCAATGAAAAACTGTTTTTT.

The chain joins TRBV5-5 to TRBJ2-3, with D unclear. The CDR3 has 15 residues. Germline assignment: CDR1 SGHKS and CDR2 YYEKEE (reference sequence). V lost 4 bases, J lost 2 bases, and 14 bases lay in between. In nucleotides, the CDR3 is TGTGCCAGCAGCGCCCCTTTGGATATCACAGATACGCAGTATTTT. Amino acids: CASSAPLDITDTQYF.

The V gene is TRBV6-5, the J gene TRBJ2-1; D might be TRBD2 (7 bases). The CDR3 is made up of 14 amino acids. From germline, CDR1 is MNHEY and CDR2 SVGAGI. Trimming stripped 7 bases from V and 2 bases from J, with 12 bases between. This CDR3 is CASNSGGPYNEQFF. In DNA form, the CDR3 reads TGTGCCAGCAACTCCGGGGGGCCCTACAATGAGCAGTTCTTC.

This chain uses TRBV3-1 (or the pseudogene TRBV3-2) with TRBJ2-1, with 12 bases lining up with TRBD2. Germline CDR1 is LGHDT and CDR2 is YNNKEL (reference sequence). Unmatched junction bases numbered 10, after V lost 0 bases and J lost 7 bases. The CDR3 runs to 18 residues. As DNA, the CDR3 is TGTGCCAGCAGCCAAGATTTGTCTAGCGGGAGGGCGGGGAATGAGCAGTTCTTC. Translation: CASSQDLSSGRAGNEQFF.

The rearrangement joins TRBV14 to TRBJ1-2, with a possible D match to TRBD1 (5 bases). This CDR3 has 14 amino acids. V gave up 1 base and J gave up 4 bases, with 10 bases separating them. Germline CDR1 reads SGHDN; CDR2 reads FVKESK. As DNA, the CDR3 is TGTGCCAGCAGCCAAGGCAGGGCCGGCTATGGCTACACCTTC. It specifies CASSQGRAGYGYTF.

This clone was seen a single time. This chain uses TRBV30 with TRBJ2-1; 8 positions agree with TRBD1. Germline CDR1 GTSNPN, CDR2 SVGIG (reference sequence). After removal of 2 bases from V and 4 bases from J, the junction contained 4 bases not matched to a gene. The CDR3 extends over 14 amino acids. The DNA of the CDR3 is TGTGCCTGGAGTAGCGACAGGGGATACAATGAGCAGTTCTTC. Protein: CAWSSDRGYNEQFF. Using reference TRBV30 and TRBJ2-1 for the parts outside the CDR3, the full variable domain is SQTIHQWPATLVQPVGSPLSLECTVEGTSNPNLYWYRQAAGRGLQLLFYSVGIGQISSEVPQNLSASRPQDRQFILSSKKLLLSDSGFYLCAWSSDRGYNEQFFGPGTRLTVL.

This sequence joins TRBV28 and TRBJ2-3; D not certain. Germline V gene sequence: CDR1 MDHEN, CDR2 SYDVKM. CDR3 size: 13 residues. With 6 bases removed from V and 4 bases from J, the gap between germline ends came to 11 bases. The CDR3 sequence: CASRPNAPDTQYF. The CDR3 nucleotides are TGTGCCAGCAGACCTAACGCTCCAGATACGCAGTATTTT.

This clone was detected only a few times. V and J are TRBV27 and TRBJ2-5, with D maybe TRBD2 (6 bases). Germline CDR1 MNHEY, CDR2 SMNVEV (reference sequence). V lost 5 bases to trimming and J lost 5 bases, with 21 bases between them. CDR3 size: 16 residues. Here the CDR3 DNA reads TGTGCCAGCAGTGGGCCTCTCAGCGGAGGAGGGGAGACCCAGTACTTC. It is translated as CASSGPLSGGGETQYF.

The DNA of the CDR3 is TGTGCCAGCAGCCAACCTAACCAGCGGGAGTTGGAGCAGTACTTC. Translation gives CASSQPNQRELEQYF. This sequence joins TRBV4-2 and TRBJ2-7; 8 positions match TRBD2. CDR1 is LGHNA and CDR2 is YNFKEQ in the germline V gene. The length of the CDR3 is 15 residues. Trimming at V came to 2 bases and at J to 7 bases, leaving 10 bases not matched to a gene.

The genes are TRBV29-1 and TRBJ2-5; TRBD2 matches 12 bases. V dropped 5 bases and J dropped 6; count of bases not matched to a gene: 7. Germline assignment: CDR1 SQVTM and CDR2 ANQGSEA. The length of the CDR3 is 14 residues. In DNA form, the CDR3 reads TGCAGCGTTCCCACCCTAGCGGGAGGGAAGACCCAGTACTTC. Its protein is CSVPTLAGGKTQYF.

This clone appeared a single time. The CDR3 coding sequence is TGTGCCAGTAGTATAATGCGGAACTATGGCTACACCTTC. It translates to CASSIMRNYGYTF. V is TRBV19 and J is TRBJ1-2, with no clear D. Trimming pared 2 bases from V and 2 bases from J, leaving 6 bases between. Germline V gives CDR1 LNHDA, CDR2 SQIVND (reference sequence). This CDR3 contains 13 residues.

The CDR3 region is CAGFTGRIAEAFF. The CDR3 DNA follows: TGCGCCGGCTTCACAGGGCGGATCGCTGAAGCTTTCTTT. V gene TRBV10-2 combines with J gene TRBJ1-1; D perhaps matches TRBD1 (6 bases). V lost 11 bases, J lost 6 bases, and 19 bases lay in between. The CDR3 consists of 13 residues. From germline, CDR1 is WSHSY and CDR2 SAAADI.

The chain uses TRBV11-1 and TRBJ2-3; D may match TRBD1 or TRBD2 (6 bases each). Germline V gives CDR1 SGHAT, CDR2 FQDESV (reference sequence). Trimming took 3 bases from V and 6 from J, leaving 10 bases between them. The CDR3 has 13 residues. CDR3 DNA: TGTGCCAGCAGCTTTCCGGGGGCGGATACGCAGTATTTT. Amino acid sequence: CASSFPGADTQYF.

As to this clone: Other DNA sequences of this sample code for an identical CDR3. The chain recombines TRBV5-1 with TRBJ2-5; D remains ambiguous. The germline V gene encodes CDR1 SGHRS and CDR2 YFSETQ. The V and J ends lost 1 base and 2 bases respectively, with 0 bases between them. CDR3 length: 11 amino acids. CDR3 amino acids: CASSLQETQYF. The CDR3, as DNA: TGCGCCAGCAGCTTGCAAGAGACCCAGTACTTC.